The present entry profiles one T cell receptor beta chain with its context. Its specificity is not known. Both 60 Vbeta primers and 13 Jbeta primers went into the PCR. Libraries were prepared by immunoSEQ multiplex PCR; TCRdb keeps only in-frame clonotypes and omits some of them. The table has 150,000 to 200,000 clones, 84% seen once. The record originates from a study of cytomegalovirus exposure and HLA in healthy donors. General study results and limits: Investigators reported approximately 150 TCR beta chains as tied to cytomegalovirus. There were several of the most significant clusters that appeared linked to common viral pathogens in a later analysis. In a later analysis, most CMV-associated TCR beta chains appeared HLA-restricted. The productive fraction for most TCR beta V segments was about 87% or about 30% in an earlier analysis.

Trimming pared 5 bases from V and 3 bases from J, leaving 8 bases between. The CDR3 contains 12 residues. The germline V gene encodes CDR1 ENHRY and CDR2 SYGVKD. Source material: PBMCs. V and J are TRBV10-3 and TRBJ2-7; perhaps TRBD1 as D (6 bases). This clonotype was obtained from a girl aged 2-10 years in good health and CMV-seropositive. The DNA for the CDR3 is TGTGCCATCAGTATACAGGGCTACGAGCAGTACTTC. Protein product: CAISIQGYEQYF.